The 31 T cell receptor beta chains reported below all come from one sample, sequenced in a study of control samples from healthy donors and cancer patients. Some clones are missing from TCRdb's copy, which holds only in-frame ones; the method was immunoSEQ multiplex PCR. The profile covers 95,000 to 150,000 clones, with approximately 90% appearing a single time and 7.8% taken by the ten largest. Sequencing was carried out using blood. These receptors were obtained from a young woman in good health.

This chain uses TRBV27 with TRBJ1-1, with D uncertain. V gave up 1 base and J gave up 1 base, with 10 bases separating them. Germline CDR1 reads MNHEY; CDR2 reads SMNVEV (reference sequence). This CDR3 is 15 amino acids long. The CDR3: CASSLYEGRNTEAFF. DNA of the CDR3: TGTGCCAGCAGTTTATATGAGGGTAGGAACACTGAAGCTTTCTTT.

The V gene is TRBV6-5, the J gene TRBJ2-2; D ambiguous. This CDR3 has 11 residues. The V end was cut by 6 bases, the J end by 1 base, with 0 bases between. CDR1 is MNHEY, CDR2 SVGAGI, per germline. The CDR3 spells CASRNTGELFF. In nucleotides, the CDR3 is TGTGCCAGCAGGAACACCGGGGAGCTGTTTTTT.

The chain links TRBV7-2 to TRBJ1-3; 9 bases fit TRBD1. The CDR3 length is 15 residues. Germline-derived CDR1 and CDR2 are SGHTA and FQGNSA. The V and J ends lost 1 base and 2 bases, in that order; junction bases with no gene match: 0. The chain's CDR3 is CASSLDRGPGNTIYF. CDR3 DNA sequence: TGTGCCAGCAGCTTAGACAGGGGGCCTGGAAACACCATATATTTT.

The chain recombines TRBV18 with TRBJ2-2; no clear D. There are 17 residues in the CDR3. In germline, CDR1 is KGHSH, CDR2 LQKENI. The ends were cut back, 2 bases at V and 6 bases at J, with 19 bases in the middle. The CDR3 coding sequence is TGTGCCAGCTCACCAATCTCGCCTGGCAGACAAGCCGGGGAGCTGTTTTTT. Encoded protein: CASSPISPGRQAGELFF.

The chain combines TRBV24-1 with TRBJ2-3; 12 nucleotides match TRBD2. V gave up 5 bases and J gave up 1 base; unmatched junction bases: 6. The germline CDR1 and CDR2 sequences are KGHDR and SFDVKD. The CDR3 has 17 amino acids. The CDR3: CATSVGASGRGTDTQYF. Here the CDR3 DNA reads TGTGCCACCAGTGTGGGGGCTAGCGGGAGGGGCACAGATACGCAGTATTTT.

The rearrangement joins TRBV5-1 to TRBJ2-3; D is undetermined. CDR3 length equals 15 residues. Germline CDR1 SGHRS, CDR2 YFSETQ. V was clipped by 3 bases and J by 0 bases, with 11 bases between them. This chain's CDR3 is CASSSDGFSTDTQYF. Written as DNA, the CDR3 is TGCGCCAGCAGCTCGGATGGGTTCAGCACAGATACGCAGTATTTT.

This clone was observed a single time. This chain connects TRBV14 to TRBJ2-3, with D unresolved. The length of the CDR3 is 18 residues. Deletions cut 1 base from V and 9 bases from J, with 26 bases between. Per germline, CDR1 SGHDN and CDR2 FVKESK. The CDR3 reads CASSQASGLAWPPRTQYF. The CDR3 DNA sequence: TGTGCCAGCAGCCAAGCTTCGGGTCTGGCGTGGCCCCCGAGGACGCAGTATTTT.

The chain is built from TRBV28 and TRBJ1-3; D is unclear. CDR3 length equals 14 residues. Trimming removed 4 bases from V and 4 bases from J, with 11 bases in between. Germline CDR1 reads MDHEN; CDR2 reads SYDVKM. The chain's CDR3 is CASSSTTNGNTIYF. DNA of the CDR3: TGTGCCAGCAGTTCCACTACTAACGGAAACACCATATATTTT.

The chain joins TRBV15 to TRBJ2-7; TRBD2 is a possible D gene (5 bases). The CDR3 sequence is 13 residues long. Trimming left V 8 bases short and J 1 base short, with 12 bases between. CDR1 is LNHNV and CDR2 is YYDKDF in the germline V gene (reference sequence). The CDR3, as DNA: TGTGCCACCGAACCCGGGGTATCCTACGAGCAGTACTTC. Protein: CATEPGVSYEQYF.

The gene calls are TRBV4-1 and TRBJ2-1; no firm D call. V lost 2 bases and J lost 4, with 21 bases in between. This CDR3 spans 18 amino acids. Germline CDR1 is MGHRA and CDR2 is YSYEKL. DNA of the CDR3: TGCGCCAGCAGCCAAATCCGATTAGGGCTGACGCCGTACAATGAGCAGTTCTTC. Amino acids: CASSQIRLGLTPYNEQFF.

This clone was counted once. The chain links TRBV5-6 to TRBJ2-1; 8 nucleotides agree with TRBD2. Germline CDR1 is SGHDT and CDR2 is YYEEEE. Unmatched junction bases numbered 5, after V lost 0 bases and J lost 3 bases. CDR3 size: 16 residues. As DNA, the CDR3 is TGTGCCAGCAGCTTGGTTACTAGCGGAGGCTACAATGAGCAGTTCTTC. Protein product: CASSLVTSGGYNEQFF.

V is TRBV6-2 or TRBV6-3 and J is TRBJ1-6, with 7 bases fitting TRBD1. The CDR3 totals 13 residues. J lost 10 bases, V lost 5 bases, and 5 bases had no gene match. Germline V gives CDR1 MNHEY, CDR2 SVGEGT. The CDR3 sequence: CASSRQGSSPLHF. CDR3 nucleotide sequence: TGTGCCAGCAGTCGACAGGGATCCTCACCCCTCCACTTT.

The chain uses TRBV28 and TRBJ1-2; 9 bases match TRBD1. From germline, CDR1 is MDHEN and CDR2 SYDVKM. The CDR3 loop spans 12 amino acids. V lost 9 bases, J lost 6 bases, and 5 bases stayed unmatched. DNA for the CDR3: TGTGCCAGTGTTACAGGGGGCAATGGCTACACCTTC. Amino acid sequence: CASVTGGNGYTF.

The V and J genes are TRBV19 and TRBJ1-6; D is perhaps TRBD1 (5 bases). The germline V gene has CDR1 LNHDA and CDR2 SQIVND (reference sequence). The CDR3 sequence is 15 residues long. Trimming left V 5 bases short and J 7 bases short, with 15 bases between. CDR3 coding DNA: TGTGCCAGTAGTTTCGGTGGGGCGGGGAATTCACCCCTCCACTTT. Protein sequence: CASSFGGAGNSPLHF.

The rearrangement uses TRBV30 and TRBJ1-4; 8 bases line up with TRBD1. Unmatched junction bases numbered 5, after V lost 3 bases and J lost 8 bases. The germline V gene encodes CDR1 GTSNPN and CDR2 SVGIG (reference sequence). There are 13 residues in the CDR3. In DNA form, the CDR3 reads TGTGCCTGGAGCCGGGACAGGACCGAAAAACTGTTTTTT. This gives the protein CAWSRDRTEKLFF.

This chain joins TRBV29-1 and TRBJ1-2, with TRBD1 matching over 7 bases. From germline, CDR1 is SQVTM and CDR2 ANQGSEA. The junction had 11 bases not matched to a gene; V was cut back by 6 bases and J by 7 bases. The CDR3 consists of 13 residues. CDR3 nucleotide sequence: TGCAGCGTCCGGACAGGCGGAAGTTTTGGCTACACCTTC. This encodes CSVRTGGSFGYTF.

The chain uses TRBV4-3 and TRBJ2-3; D remains ambiguous. The CDR3 is 12 residues long. The germline V gene encodes CDR1 LGHNA and CDR2 YSLEER. V was shortened by 2 bases and J by 6 bases, with 6 bases between the two germline ends. For the CDR3, the DNA is TGCGCCAGCAGCCAATCTCCCGATACGCAGTATTTT. Its translation is CASSQSPDTQYF.

This chain uses TRBV7-2 with TRBJ2-3; D is possibly TRBD1 (5 bases). The germline gives CDR1 SGHTA, CDR2 FQGNSA. Between the trimmed V and J ends, which lost 5 bases and 6 bases, there was a span of 15 bases. CDR3 length: 14 amino acids. CDR3 protein: CASSVSYAGDTQYF. The CDR3 DNA sequence: TGTGCCAGCAGCGTTAGCTACGCAGGGGATACGCAGTATTTT. Based on the CDR3 plus reference TRBV7-2 and TRBJ2-3, the full variable domain is GAGVSQSPSNKVTEKGKDVELRCDPISGHTALYWYRQSLGQGLEFLIYFQGNSAPDKSGLPSDRFSAERTGGSVSTLTIQRTQQEDSAVYLCASSVSYAGDTQYFGPGTRLTVL.

This clone was counted a few times. Relative to the germline gene, one junction end is altered; a read error may explain this. The rearrangement uses TRBV6-6 and TRBJ1-2; 8 bases fit TRBD1. This CDR3 contains 13 residues. In germline, CDR1 is MNHNY, CDR2 SVGAGI (reference sequence). CDR3 loop: CASGQGPNYGYTF. The CDR3 coding sequence is TGTGCCAGCGGACAGGGCCCTAATTATGGCTACACCTTC.

V and J are TRBV27 and TRBJ2-3; D unclear. This CDR3 has 13 amino acids. Germline V gene data show CDR1 as MNHEY and CDR2 as SMNVEV (reference sequence). V gave up 3 bases and J gave up 0 bases, with 4 bases separating them. The chain's CDR3 is CASSLSSTDTQYF. Written as DNA, the CDR3 is TGTGCCAGCAGTTTGTCTAGCACAGATACGCAGTATTTT.

J is TRBJ1-5 and V is TRBV11-2, with 8 bases identical to TRBD1. The CDR3 is made up of 17 amino acids. The J segment lost 3 bases and the V segment lost 4 bases, leaving 11 bases of the junction unmatched. Germline CDR1 is SGHAT and CDR2 is FQNNGV. CDR3 amino acids: CASSSWTGKDTNQPQHF. The DNA for the CDR3 is TGTGCCAGCAGCTCCTGGACAGGGAAGGATACCAATCAGCCCCAGCATTTT.

The rearrangement links TRBV2 to TRBJ2-5, with D uncertain. There are 16 residues in the CDR3. The germline V and J ends were trimmed by 7 bases and 4 bases, with 22 bases remaining between them. Germline lookup yields CDR1 SNHLY and CDR2 FYNNEI. The CDR3 DNA reads as TGTGCCAGCATGCGTTCTGGCCCAGCGCAACGAGAGACCCAGTACTTC. This gives the protein CASMRSGPAQRETQYF.

V gene TRBV4-3 combines with J gene TRBJ1-2, with TRBD1 matching over 8 bases. The ends lost 1 base at V and 8 bases at J; junction bases unmatched: 9. From germline, CDR1 is LGHNA and CDR2 YSLEER. The CDR3 totals 15 residues. The CDR3 nucleotides are TGCGCCAGCAGCCAAGGTGGACAGGGTAATTCGGGCTACACCTTC. Encoded protein: CASSQGGQGNSGYTF.

The J gene is TRBJ2-5, the V gene TRBV6-1; D is unclear. This CDR3 has 13 residues. Trimming pared 1 base from V and 7 bases from J, leaving 10 bases between. Germline CDR1 is MNHNS and CDR2 is SASEGT. The CDR3 region is CASSEEDRGTQYF. The CDR3 nucleotides are TGTGCCAGCAGTGAAGAGGACCGTGGGACCCAGTACTTC.

The chain employs TRBV18 and TRBJ2-3; 8 bases fit TRBD1. Unmatched junction bases numbered 1, after V lost 2 bases and J lost 0 bases. CDR3 size: 15 residues. Germline V gives CDR1 KGHSH, CDR2 LQKENI. CDR3 residues: CASSPWTGSTDTQYF. DNA of the CDR3: TGTGCCAGCTCACCATGGACAGGGAGCACAGATACGCAGTATTTT.

The chain uses TRBV6-6 and TRBJ2-3, with 12 positions matching TRBD2. J was trimmed by 3 bases and V by 5 bases; bases with no gene match: 9. CDR1 MNHNY and CDR2 SVGAGI come from the germline V gene (reference sequence). The CDR3 contains 17 residues. CDR3 coding DNA: TGTGCCAGCAGTCGTACAGAACTAGCGGGGGGTACAGATACGCAGTATTTT. It yields the protein CASSRTELAGGTDTQYF.

The chain is built from TRBV11-2 and TRBJ1-2; a weak D match, TRBD1 (6 bases). Trimming cost V 5 bases and J 7 bases, with 11 bases left between them. This CDR3 comprises 12 residues. Looked up from germline, CDR1 is SGHAT and CDR2 is FQNNGV. The DNA of the CDR3 is TGTGCCAGCAGCCCTCTAGGGGGTGGCTACACCTTC. This sequence encodes CASSPLGGGYTF.

This clone has just a few counts. The genes are TRBV29-1 and TRBJ2-5; the D gene is possibly TRBD2 (6 bases). The CDR3 runs 12 residues. Germline V lookup: CDR1 SQVTM, CDR2 ANQGSEA. Deletions cut 3 bases from V and 4 bases from J, with 9 bases between. The CDR3 reads CSVEEGTETQYF. The DNA of the CDR3 is TGCAGCGTTGAGGAGGGTACAGAGACCCAGTACTTC.

The chain recombines TRBV7-9 with TRBJ2-7, with D perhaps matching TRBD1 (6 bases). This CDR3 is 15 amino acids long. CDR1 SEHNR and CDR2 FQNEAQ come from the germline V gene (reference sequence). Trimming removed 4 bases from V and 1 base from J, with 14 bases in between. CDR3 nucleotides: TGTGCCAGCAGCTCTAGCAAAGGGACATCCTACGAGCAGTACTTC. Its translation is CASSSSKGTSYEQYF.

The CDR3 here is CASSLSRGWDNSPLHF. In DNA form, the CDR3 reads TGTGCCAGCTCACTCTCCAGGGGATGGGATAATTCACCCCTCCACTTT. The chain couples TRBV18 to TRBJ1-6, with TRBD1 as a possible D gene (6 bases). From germline, CDR1 is KGHSH and CDR2 LQKENI. The CDR3 length is 16 residues. With 4 bases removed from V and 5 bases from J, the gap between germline ends came to 15 bases.

The gene calls are TRBV5-8 and TRBJ1-2; TRBD1 is a possible D gene (6 bases). The CDR3 has 14 residues. V lost 6 bases to trimming and J lost 4 bases, with 16 bases between them. Per the germline V gene, CDR1 is SGHTS and CDR2 is YDEGEE. CDR3 DNA: TGTGCCAGCAACGACAGGTCTGGGGGCTATGGCTACACCTTC. Translated, it gives CASNDRSGGYGYTF.